The 26 T cell receptor beta chains presented below share a single source sample, sequenced in a study of PD-1 blockade in mismatch repair-deficient tumors. The repertoire was sequenced with immunoSEQ multiplex PCR; TCRdb's copy has only in-frame clones and lacks some. The table records some 40,000 clones, approximately 88% of them present only once. Sample: PBMCs, taken approximately 41 weeks after starting pembrolizumab. The receptors shown here come from an adult with mismatch repair-deficient cancer.

CDR3 DNA: TGTGCCAGCAGCTTTGGCGGGTTCGGCACCGGGGAGCTGTTTTTT. Its translation is CASSFGGFGTGELFF. This rearrangement joins TRBV5-6 to TRBJ2-2; possible D gene TRBD2, 5 bases. In germline, CDR1 is SGHDT, CDR2 YYEEEE. The length of the CDR3 is 15 residues. The V and J ends lost 2 bases and 4 bases respectively, with 12 bases between them.

This chain uses TRBV28 with TRBJ2-2; 7 nucleotides agree with TRBD1. V was pared by 4 bases and J by 0 bases, with 5 bases of the junction left unmatched. The CDR3 spans 16 residues. Germline V gives CDR1 MDHEN, CDR2 SYDVKM. The CDR3 loop is CASSSTGEANTGELFF. CDR3 nucleotide sequence: TGTGCCAGCAGTTCTACAGGGGAAGCGAACACCGGGGAGCTGTTTTTT.

V usage is TRBV7-9 and J usage is TRBJ1-5, with a possible D match to TRBD1 (5 bases). The germline V gene has CDR1 SEHNR and CDR2 FQNEAQ (reference sequence). The CDR3 is 15 amino acids. Trimming took 6 bases from V and 0 from J, leaving 12 bases between them. The CDR3 spells CASSRGGASNQPQHF. DNA for the CDR3: TGTGCCAGCAGTCGGGGAGGGGCTAGCAATCAGCCCCAGCATTTT.

The gene calls are TRBV6-5 and TRBJ2-1, with TRBD2 identical over 8 bases. Germline V lookup: CDR1 MNHEY, CDR2 SVGAGI. The CDR3 totals 16 residues. V gave up 1 base and J gave up 6 bases; unmatched junction bases: 8. CDR3 sequence (DNA): TGTGCCAGCAGTTACTTAAGTAGCGGGAAATCCAATGAGCAGTTCTTC. This translates into CASSYLSSGKSNEQFF.

This rearrangement joins TRBV6-5 to TRBJ2-5; 11 bases align to TRBD2. This CDR3 contains 16 residues. Losses at the gene ends were 3 bases for V and 7 bases for J; bases not matched to a gene: 10. CDR1 and CDR2 (germline): MNHEY, SVGAGI. The CDR3 sequence: CASSYLLAGGPLTQYF. The CDR3, as DNA: TGTGCCAGCAGTTATCTTTTAGCGGGAGGGCCGTTGACCCAGTACTTC.

The V call is TRBV28, the J call TRBJ1-5; the D gene is possibly TRBD1 (6 bases). V gave up 5 bases and J gave up 2 bases, with 13 bases separating them. The CDR3 runs to 15 residues. Germline V gene data show CDR1 as MDHEN and CDR2 as SYDVKM. The CDR3 DNA reads TGTGCCAGCAGTCCGCGGGGGGCCGGCAATCAGCCCCAGCATTTT. Amino acid sequence: CASSPRGAGNQPQHF.

The J gene is TRBJ2-1, the V gene TRBV14, with a tentative D call TRBD2 (6 bases). Germline V lookup: CDR1 SGHDN, CDR2 FVKESK. The CDR3 is 15 residues long. The germline V and J ends were trimmed by 2 bases and 6 bases, with 14 bases remaining between them. In DNA form, the CDR3 reads TGTGCCAGCAGCCAATCTAGGGACTCAGGCAATGAGCAGTTCTTC. It specifies CASSQSRDSGNEQFF.

The chain links TRBV9 to TRBJ2-1; 8 bases line up with TRBD2. The CDR3 extends over 15 amino acids. Germline V lookup: CDR1 SGDLS, CDR2 YYNGEE. J gave up 0 bases and V 3 bases, and 2 bases lay outside the gene matches. CDR3 DNA sequence: TGTGCCAGCAGCGCCAGCGGGAGCTCCTACAATGAGCAGTTCTTC. Residues: CASSASGSSYNEQFF.

This clone appeared a single time. This chain uses TRBV6-1 with TRBJ1-2; 9 bases align to TRBD1. V gave up 6 bases and J gave up 6 bases; unmatched junction bases: 5. Germline CDR1 is MNHNS and CDR2 is SASEGT. This CDR3 spans 13 amino acids. For the CDR3, the DNA is TGTGCCAGCAGAGAGGGACAGGGAAATGGCTACACCTTC. Translated: CASREGQGNGYTF.

The V and J genes are TRBV30 and TRBJ2-5; D perhaps matches TRBD2 (5 bases). V shed 2 bases and J shed 3 bases, with 10 bases lying between them. The germline gives CDR1 GTSNPN, CDR2 SVGIG (reference sequence). The CDR3 consists of 13 residues. CDR3: CAWSLGLKETQYF. DNA for the CDR3: TGTGCCTGGAGTCTCGGACTCAAAGAGACCCAGTACTTC. Filled out from reference TRBV30 and TRBJ2-5, the complete variable domain reads SQTIHQWPATLVQPVGSPLSLECTVEGTSNPNLYWYRQAAGRGLQLLFYSVGIGQISSEVPQNLSASRPQDRQFILSSKKLLLSDSGFYLCAWSLGLKETQYFGPGTRLLVL.

The chain recombines TRBV7-8 with TRBJ2-7; no clear D gene. The CDR3 length is 13 residues. CDR1 is SGHVS, CDR2 FQNEAQ, per germline. Trimming cost V 1 base and J 7 bases, with 11 bases left between them. The chain's CDR3 is CASSLVPQREQYF. In DNA form, the CDR3 reads TGTGCCAGCAGCTTAGTCCCTCAGAGGGAGCAGTACTTC.

This clone was recorded once. The rearrangement joins TRBV19 to TRBJ2-2; a weak D match, TRBD1 (5 bases). Germline CDR1 is LNHDA and CDR2 is SQIVND (reference sequence). Deletions cut 8 bases from V and 0 bases from J, with 10 bases between. The CDR3 sequence is 14 residues long. The CDR3 sequence: CASRTLSNTGELFF. CDR3 DNA sequence: TGTGCCAGTCGGACACTTTCGAACACCGGGGAGCTGTTTTTT. The full variable domain, its missing parts supplied by reference TRBV19 and TRBJ2-2, is DGGITQSPKYLFRKEGQNVTLSCEQNLNHDAMYWYRQDPGQGLRLIYYSQIVNDFQKGDIAEGYSVSREKKESFPLTVTSAQKNPTAFYLCASRTLSNTGELFFGEGSRLTVL.

This clone was counted once. The chain combines TRBV9 with TRBJ2-2; tentatively, D is TRBD1 (6 bases). V lost 4 bases and J lost 1, with 8 bases in between. The germline V gene has CDR1 SGDLS and CDR2 YYNGEE. The CDR3 sequence is 14 residues long. This CDR3 reads CASSMDRNTGELFF. The CDR3, as DNA: TGTGCCAGCAGCATGGACAGGAACACCGGGGAGCTGTTTTTT.

V and J are TRBV5-1 and TRBJ2-1, with 9 positions matching TRBD2. The CDR3 has 14 residues. Looked up from germline, CDR1 is SGHRS and CDR2 is YFSETQ. Trimming at V came to 0 bases and at J to 5 bases, leaving 0 bases not matched to a gene. CDR3 sequence reads: CASSLVAGDNEQFF. The CDR3, as DNA: TGCGCCAGCAGCTTGGTAGCGGGGGACAATGAGCAGTTCTTC. The full variable domain, completed using reference TRBV5-1 and TRBJ2-1, is KAGVTQTPRYLIKTRGQQVTLSCSPISGHRSVSWYQQTPGQGLQFLFEYFSETQRNKGNFPGRFSGRQFSNSRSEMNVSTLELGDSALYLCASSLVAGDNEQFFGPGTRLTVL.

The chain recombines TRBV6-5 with TRBJ2-7; D possibly corresponds to TRBD1 (6 bases). Germline CDR1 MNHEY, CDR2 SVGAGI. The length of the CDR3 is 15 residues. V lost 6 bases and J lost 2, with 17 bases in between. CDR3: CASSLSPGQAYEQYF. In DNA, the CDR3 is TGTGCCAGCAGCCTCTCCCCGGGACAAGCCTACGAGCAGTACTTC.

This clone was recorded only once. This sequence joins TRBV7-8 and TRBJ1-4, with D unclear. The CDR3 runs 14 residues. V was cut by 4 bases and J by 7 bases, with 13 bases left in between. Germline CDR1 SGHVS, CDR2 FQNEAQ. DNA of the CDR3: TGTGCCAGCAGCTACCAGGACCTAGCTGAAAAACTGTTTTTT. This codes for CASSYQDLAEKLFF.

This sequence joins TRBV6-5 and TRBJ1-1; tentatively, D is TRBD1 (6 bases). Germline-derived CDR1 and CDR2 are MNHEY and SVGAGI. This CDR3 comprises 13 residues. Trimming pared 6 bases from V and 4 bases from J, leaving 12 bases between. The CDR3 DNA sequence: TGTGCCAGCAGGAAACACAGGGCCACTGAAGCTTTCTTT. The encoded protein is CASRKHRATEAFF.

The chain couples TRBV28 to TRBJ1-1, with 10 bases aligning to TRBD1. The CDR3 contains 15 residues. Germline CDR1 is MDHEN and CDR2 is SYDVKM. The V gene end was trimmed by 5 bases and the J gene end by 3 bases; junction bases not matched to a gene: 6. In nucleotides, the CDR3 is TGTGCCAGCAGTACTCGGACAGGGGGGGACACTGAAGCTTTCTTT. Translating it yields CASSTRTGGDTEAFF.

The rearrangement uses TRBV28 and TRBJ1-2, with 10 positions matching TRBD1. V was clipped by 5 bases and J by 7 bases; unmatched bases: 10. The CDR3 runs 15 residues. CDR1 and CDR2 from the germline V gene are MDHEN and SYDVKM. CDR3 sequence (DNA): TGTGCCAGCAGTCCTTCTAAGACAGGGGGCGGTGGCTACACCTTC. Translation gives CASSPSKTGGGGYTF.

The chain recombines TRBV27 with TRBJ2-6; 9 nucleotides match TRBD2. The CDR3 is made up of 20 amino acids. J was trimmed by 2 bases and V by 1 base; bases with no gene match: 12. Germline V gene sequence: CDR1 MNHEY, CDR2 SMNVEV (reference sequence). The DNA for the CDR3 is TGTGCCAGCAGTTTATTCTTAGCGGGAGTTACGGGGGCTGGGGCCAACGTCCTGACTTTC. Encoded protein: CASSLFLAGVTGAGANVLTF.

The chain links TRBV7-9 to TRBJ2-7; TRBD2 aligns across 7 bases. Germline CDR1 and CDR2: SEHNR and FQNEAQ (reference sequence). This CDR3 is 13 amino acids long. V trimming: 5 bases; J trimming: 2 bases; junction bases outside the gene matches: 3. The CDR3 nucleotides read TGTGCCAGCAGCCCCGGGGGGACCTACGAGCAGTACTTC. This sequence encodes CASSPGGTYEQYF.

The J gene is TRBJ2-7, the V gene TRBV28, with 8 bases aligning to TRBD1. The CDR3 is made up of 14 amino acids. J gave up 2 bases and V 3 bases, and 3 bases lay outside the gene matches. CDR1 is MDHEN, CDR2 SYDVKM, per germline. In nucleotides, the CDR3 is TGTGCCAGCAGTTTGAGACAGGGGACCTACGAGCAGTACTTC. It codes for CASSLRQGTYEQYF.

The chain is built from TRBV6-6 and TRBJ2-1; 11 bases align to TRBD2. CDR3 length: 16 residues. Unmatched junction bases numbered 6, after V lost 0 bases and J lost 8 bases. Germline CDR1 reads MNHNY; CDR2 reads SVGAGI (reference sequence). The CDR3: CASSYSGLAGQDEQFF. CDR3 coding DNA: TGTGCCAGCAGTTACTCCGGACTAGCGGGCCAGGATGAGCAGTTCTTC.

The V call is TRBV6-6, the J call TRBJ2-1; 9 bases are shared with TRBD1. CDR1 is MNHNY and CDR2 is SVGAGI in the germline V gene (reference sequence). V was pared by 1 base and J by 4 bases, with 5 bases of the junction left unmatched. The CDR3 totals 16 residues. The CDR3 region has the DNA TGTGCCAGCAGTTACTTGGACAGGGGAGATTACAATGAGCAGTTCTTC. The encoded protein is CASSYLDRGDYNEQFF.

This clone occurred a few times. This chain uses TRBV14 with TRBJ2-7, with a weak D call TRBD2 (5 bases). V shed 4 bases and J shed 2 bases, with 12 bases lying between them. From germline, CDR1 is SGHDN and CDR2 FVKESK. The CDR3 spans 14 residues. The CDR3: CASSRLDSPYEQYF. The CDR3, as DNA: TGTGCCAGCAGCCGGTTGGACTCCCCCTACGAGCAGTACTTC.

The genes are TRBV2 and TRBJ1-1, with 8 bases aligning to TRBD1. The CDR3 is 11 amino acids. Per germline, CDR1 SNHLY and CDR2 FYNNEI. V gave up 6 bases and J gave up 11 bases; unmatched junction bases: 5. The CDR3 DNA reads as TGTGCCAGCAGGGACTGGGACAGGGCTTTCTTT. Its translation: CASRDWDRAFF. The full variable domain, with the rest looked up from reference TRBV2 and TRBJ1-1, is EPEVTQTPSHQVTQMGQEVILRCVPISNHLYFYWYRQILGQKVEFLVSFYNNEISEKSEIFDDQFSVERPDGSNFTLKIRSTKLEDSAMYFCASRDWDRAFFGQGTRLTVV.